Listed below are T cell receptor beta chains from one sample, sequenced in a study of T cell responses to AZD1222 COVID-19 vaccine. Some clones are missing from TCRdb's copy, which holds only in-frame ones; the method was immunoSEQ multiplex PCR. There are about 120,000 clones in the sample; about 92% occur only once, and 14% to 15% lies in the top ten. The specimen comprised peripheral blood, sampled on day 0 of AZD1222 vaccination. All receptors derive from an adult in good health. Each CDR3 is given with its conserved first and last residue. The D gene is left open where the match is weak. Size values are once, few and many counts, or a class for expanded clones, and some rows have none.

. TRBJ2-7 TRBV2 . CASRLTSLLYEQYF TGTGCCAGCAGACTGACATCCCTACTCTACGAGCAGTACTTC
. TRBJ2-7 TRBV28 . CASSSETGNAVYEQYF TGTGCCAGCAGTTCCGAAACAGGGAACGCGGTCTACGAGCAGTACTTC
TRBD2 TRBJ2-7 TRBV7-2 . CASGAGGPRYEQYF TGTGCCAGTGGGGCGGGAGGGCCTCGGTACGAGCAGTACTTC
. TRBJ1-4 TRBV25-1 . CASSDRVTTNEKLFF TGTGCCAGCAGTGATAGAGTCACAACTAATGAAAAACTGTTTTTT
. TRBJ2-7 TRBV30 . CAWRPGWGAASDHEQYF TGTGCCTGGAGACCAGGATGGGGCGCTGCATCGGACCACGAGCAGTACTTC
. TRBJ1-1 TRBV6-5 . CASSLEGGSSTEAFF TGTGCCAGCAGTTTGGAGGGGGGGAGTTCCACTGAAGCTTTCTTT
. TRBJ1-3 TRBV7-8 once CASSLGRSLGNTIYF TGTGCCAGCAGCTTAGGGCGGTCTCTTGGAAACACCATATATTTT
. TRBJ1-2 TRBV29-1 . CSVDTGLNGYTF TGCAGCGTTGACACGGGGCTCAACGGCTACACCTTC
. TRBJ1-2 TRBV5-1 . CASRGEGYTF TGCGCCAGCAGGGGCGAGGGCTACACCTTC
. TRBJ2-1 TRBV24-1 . CATSGGNYNEQFF TGTGCCACCAGTGGGGGTAACTACAATGAGCAGTTCTTC
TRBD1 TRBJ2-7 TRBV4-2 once CASSPGTGFYYEQYF TGTGCCAGCAGCCCCGGGACAGGGTTTTACTACGAGCAGTACTTC
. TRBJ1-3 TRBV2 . CASREHRAGDRRNTIYF TGTGCCAGCAGGGAGCACAGGGCAGGGGATCGAAGAAACACCATATATTTT
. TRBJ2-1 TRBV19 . CASSSWRDSYNEQFF TGTGCCAGTAGTAGTTGGAGGGACTCCTACAATGAGCAGTTCTTC
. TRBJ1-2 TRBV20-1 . CSASFGYGANGYTF TGCAGTGCTAGTTTCGGCTACGGGGCCAACGGCTACACCTTC
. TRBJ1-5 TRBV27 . CASSLQGSNQPQHF TGTGCCAGCAGCTTACAGGGCAGCAATCAGCCCCAGCATTTT
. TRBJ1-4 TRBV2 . CASSERFPGATNEKLFF TGTGCCAGCAGTGAACGGTTCCCAGGGGCAACTAATGAAAAACTGTTTTTT
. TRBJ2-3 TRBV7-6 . CASSFNRDLGNTQYF TGTGCCAGCAGCTTTAACCGGGACTTAGGAAATACGCAGTATTTT
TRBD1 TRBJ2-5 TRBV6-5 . CASSKQGAQETQYF TGTGCCAGCAGTAAACAGGGGGCCCAAGAGACCCAGTACTTC
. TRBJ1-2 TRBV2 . CASRVQSGGYTF TGTGCCAGCAGGGTCCAAAGTGGTGGCTACACCTTC
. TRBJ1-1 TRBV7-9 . CASSLRGIKNTEAFF TGTGCCAGCAGCTTACGTGGGATAAAGAACACTGAAGCTTTCTTT